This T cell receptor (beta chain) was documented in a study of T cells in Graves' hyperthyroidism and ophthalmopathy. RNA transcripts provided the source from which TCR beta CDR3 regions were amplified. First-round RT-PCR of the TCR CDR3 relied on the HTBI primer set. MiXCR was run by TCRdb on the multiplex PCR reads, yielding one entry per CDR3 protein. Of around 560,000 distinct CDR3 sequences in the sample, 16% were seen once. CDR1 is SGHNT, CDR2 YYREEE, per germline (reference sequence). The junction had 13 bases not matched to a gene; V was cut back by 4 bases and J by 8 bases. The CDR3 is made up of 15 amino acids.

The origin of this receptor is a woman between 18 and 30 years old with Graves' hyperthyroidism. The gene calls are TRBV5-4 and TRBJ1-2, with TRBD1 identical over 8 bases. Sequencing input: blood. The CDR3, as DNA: TGTGCCAGCAGCGTCGGACAGGGAGGGGGCCGGGGCTACACCTTC. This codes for CASSVGQGGGRGYTF.